Listed below are T cell receptor beta chains from one sample, sequenced in a study of control samples from healthy donors and cancer patients. Measured with immunoSEQ multiplex PCR; TCRdb has only the in-frame clones, and not every one. The sample has about 190,000 clones; around 90% are singletons. The specimen sequenced was blood. These receptors were taken from a man aged 25-45 years in good health. CDR3s include the opening cysteine and the closing phenylalanine or tryptophan. The order of the fields is D gene, clone size, V gene, J gene, CDR3 DNA, CDR3 protein. D genes are given only for firm matches. Some rows have no size entry. The others give once, few or many, or a class for an expanded clone.

NA	NA	TRBV4-2	TRBJ1-2	TGTGCCAGCAGCCCATCGTTATCGGGGCCTAACTATGGCTACACCTTC	CASSPSLSGPNYGYTF
TRBD1	few	TRBV7-9	TRBJ2-2	TGTGCCAGCAGCCCGCAAGGGGGCGTGCTCGGGGAGCTGTTTTTT	CASSPQGGVLGELFF
NA	NA	TRBV3-1/TRBV3-2	TRBJ1-2	TGTGCCAGCAGCCAAGACCTCAGGGGCGCGGTAGCTAACTATGGCTACACCTTC	CASSQDLRGAVANYGYTF
NA	NA	TRBV6-5	TRBJ1-5	TGTGCCAGCAGGAAAAGGGGGGAAAATCAGCCCCAGCATTTT	CASRKRGENQPQHF
NA	NA	TRBV28	TRBJ2-7	TGTGCCAGCAGTTTGGGCAGGGCCTTTCTATCCTACGAGCAGTACTTC	CASSLGRAFLSYEQYF
NA	NA	TRBV5-1	TRBJ1-2	TGCGCCAGCAGCTTGGCGGGCAGCGACTATGGCTACACCTTC	CASSLAGSDYGYTF
NA	NA	TRBV9	TRBJ1-3	TGTGCCAGCAGCGTAGGTTCTGGAAACACCATATATTTT	CASSVGSGNTIYF
NA	NA	TRBV9	TRBJ2-7	TGTGCCAGCAGCGAACGGGGGACAGCAATCCACGAGCAGTACTTC	CASSERGTAIHEQYF
TRBD1	NA	TRBV2	TRBJ2-7	TGTGCCAGCAGAGAAAAGGACAGGGCCTTCTACGAGCAGTACTTC	CASREKDRAFYEQYF
NA	NA	TRBV13	TRBJ1-1	TGTGCCAGCAGCGCCAAACAGGGTGGAGTAGCTTTCTTT	CASSAKQGGVAFF
TRBD1	NA	TRBV5-1	TRBJ1-4	TGCGCCAGCAGCTTGGAGGGGTACAGGGGGCAGTATGAAAAACTGTTTTTT	CASSLEGYRGQYEKLFF
NA	NA	TRBV29-1	TRBJ2-1	TGCAGCGTTCAGGGGAGCTCCTACAATGAGCAGTTCTTC	CSVQGSSYNEQFF
NA	NA	TRBV6-5	TRBJ1-2	TGTGCCAGCACCTCGGGGGGGGGCGACTATGGCTACACCTTC	CASTSGGGDYGYTF
TRBD2	NA	TRBV27	TRBJ2-1	TGTGCCAGCACCGACGTGGGTAGCGGGGGGCGTAATGAGCAGTTCTTC	CASTDVGSGGRNEQFF
NA	NA	TRBV29-1	TRBJ2-7	TGCAGCGCAGAGGGCAGCCTGGGTGAGCAGTACTTC	CSAEGSLGEQYF
TRBD1	NA	TRBV2	TRBJ1-5	TGTGCCAGCAGCCGAAACAGGGGGGATCAGCCCCAGCATTTT	CASSRNRGDQPQHF
TRBD2	NA	TRBV4-2	TRBJ2-7	TGTGCCAGCAGCCACAGCGAATTTCGGCGGGGGGGCTCCTACGAGCAGTACTTC	CASSHSEFRRGGSYEQYF
TRBD1	NA	TRBV11-2	TRBJ2-3	TGTGCCAGCAGCTTATTGGGACAGAACACAGATACGCAGTATTTT	CASSLLGQNTDTQYF
NA	NA	TRBV19	TRBJ1-6	TGTGCCAGTAGTATTAAGCTTCTGGCCGGGGGGACAAATTCACCCCTCCACTTT	CASSIKLLAGGTNSPLHF
TRBD1	NA	TRBV6-5	TRBJ2-7	TGTGCCAGCAGTTACGGGCAGGGGGCGCGTGAGCAGTACTTC	CASSYGQGAREQYF
NA	once	TRBV2	TRBJ1-2	TGTGCCAGCAGTGAGCAGCCTAACTATGGCTACACCTTC	CASSEQPNYGYTF
NA	NA	TRBV11-2	TRBJ1-1	TGTGCCAGTGAACCGGAGGAGAACACTGAAGCTTTCTTT	CASEPEENTEAFF
NA	NA	TRBV2	TRBJ1-4	TGTGCCAGCAGTGGACCGGCCAGTAATGAAAAACTGTTTTTT	CASSGPASNEKLFF
NA	NA	TRBV6-5	TRBJ1-1	TGTGCCAGCAGTTACTGGAAAGGGGCCACTGAAGCTTTCTTT	CASSYWKGATEAFF
NA	NA	TRBV7-8	TRBJ2-7	TGTGCCAGCAGCGGATCGACAGGCCCTTACGAGCAGTACTTC	CASSGSTGPYEQYF
TRBD1	NA	TRBV3-1/TRBV3-2	TRBJ2-2	TGTGCCAGCAGCCCATATAGCCAGGGGGCCAACACCGGGGAGCTGTTTTTT	CASSPYSQGANTGELFF
NA	NA	TRBV6-1	TRBJ1-4	TGTGCCAGCAGTGAAGTAATGGATCGCAATGAAAAACTGTTTTTT	CASSEVMDRNEKLFF
NA	NA	TRBV6-5	TRBJ2-3	TGTGCCAGCAGTCGGACTTCCCGAGATACGCAGTATTTT	CASSRTSRDTQYF
NA	NA	TRBV21-1	TRBJ1-4	TGTGCCAGCAGTTATGGAAGGGGCTGGGAAAAACTGTTTTTT	CASSYGRGWEKLFF
NA	NA	TRBV7-8	TRBJ2-5	TGTGCCAGCAGCTTGGGCAATAGAGAGACCCAGTACTTC	CASSLGNRETQYF
NA	NA	TRBV6-1	TRBJ1-3	TGTGCCAGCAGTGAATGGCCAGGCTCTGGAAACACCATATATTTT	CASSEWPGSGNTIYF
NA	NA	TRBV10-1	TRBJ1-1	TGCGCCAGCAGCAACACGGGCACTGAAGCTTTCTTT	CASSNTGTEAFF
NA	NA	TRBV30	TRBJ2-7	TGTGCCTGGAGCTGGGACAACTCCTACGAGCAGTACTTC	CAWSWDNSYEQYF
NA	NA	TRBV7-3	TRBJ2-1	TGTGCCAGCAGCCAGGGGCCTGAGCAGTTCTTC	CASSQGPEQFF
NA	NA	TRBV27	TRBJ2-6	TGTGCCAGCAGTCACCTTTCCAGCTCTGGGGCCAACGTCCTGACTTTC	CASSHLSSSGANVLTF
NA	NA	TRBV5-5	TRBJ1-6	TGTGCCAGCAGCTTGGCCCTGGGCTCCTATAATTCACCCCTCCACTTT	CASSLALGSYNSPLHF
NA	NA	TRBV3-1/TRBV3-2	TRBJ1-6	TGTGCCAGCAGCCAAGATCAGGGCAGTTCACCCCTCCACTTT	CASSQDQGSSPLHF
NA	NA	TRBV7-9	TRBJ1-1	TGTGCCAGCATGGAGGGACTGAACACTGAAGCTTTCTTT	CASMEGLNTEAFF
TRBD1	NA	TRBV10-2	TRBJ1-3	TGCGCCAGCTCGACAGGGAGATTGGGCTCTGGAAACACCATATATTTT	CASSTGRLGSGNTIYF
NA	NA	TRBV7-9	TRBJ2-3	TGTGCCAGCAGCGCCCCTTCTTCACGGGGTATCACAGATACGCAGTATTTT	CASSAPSSRGITDTQYF
TRBD1	once	TRBV27	TRBJ1-4	TGTGCCAGCAGTCAGGACAGGGGGCATGAAAAACTGTTTTTT	CASSQDRGHEKLFF
NA	NA	TRBV19	TRBJ2-1	TGTGCCAGTAGTACGGACTGGGACTACAATGAGCAGTTCTTC	CASSTDWDYNEQFF
TRBD2	NA	TRBV4-2	TRBJ2-7	TGTGCCAGCAGCCACGGAACCTCTAGCGGGGGGCCCGATCGGGAGCAGTACTTC	CASSHGTSSGGPDREQYF
NA	NA	TRBV9	TRBJ2-7	TGTGCCAGCGGACCCGGGACCCCCGGTTTCGAGCAGTACTTC	CASGPGTPGFEQYF
NA	NA	TRBV28	TRBJ1-2	TGTGCCAGCAGTTTGAGGGGCGACTATGGCTACACCTTC	CASSLRGDYGYTF
TRBD2	NA	TRBV6-5	TRBJ2-1	TGTGCCAGCAGTCCCCTTAGCGGGGGGGCCAATGAGCAGTTCTTC	CASSPLSGGANEQFF
NA	few	TRBV18	TRBJ1-2	TGTGCCAGCTCACCGGACGGGTTCTATGGCTACACCTTC	CASSPDGFYGYTF
NA	NA	TRBV4-1	TRBJ2-3	TGCGCCAGCAGCCAGGGTGGGGCCAGGACTACAGATACGCAGTATTTT	CASSQGGARTTDTQYF
NA	NA	TRBV7-9	TRBJ1-1	TGTGCCAGCACCAAAGGCGGCGGAGTCACTGAAGCTTTCTTT	CASTKGGGVTEAFF
NA	few	TRBV5-1	TRBJ2-7	TGCGCCAGCAGCTCACAGGGTGGGAGCTCCTACGAGCAGTACTTC	CASSSQGGSSYEQYF
NA	NA	TRBV24-1	TRBJ2-6	TGTGCCACCAGTGACTCGGACAGTTCCTCTGGGGCCAACGTCCTGACTTTC	CATSDSDSSSGANVLTF